The source of this T cell receptor beta chain is a study of T cell responses to AZD1222 COVID-19 vaccine. Overall study results and limits: Epitopes outside B.1.351 and B.1.1.7 mutated regions reportedly drew nearly half of spike TCRs. Once two AZD1222 doses were given, Spike-specific TCR breadth and depth went up.

The germline V gene has CDR1 SGHTS and CDR2 YDEGEE. The CDR3 is 14 residues long. The V end was cut by 4 bases, the J end by 6 bases, with 17 bases between. About this clone itself: Its antigen is currently unknown.

Generated by immunoSEQ multiplex PCR, the TCRdb table keeps only in-frame clones and is missing some. The sample carries under 80,000 clones, roughly four fifths recorded once. The sequencing used peripheral blood, collected 28 days after the second AZD1222 dose. The clonotype was recovered from an adult who received the AZD1222 COVID-19 vaccine. The chain has TRBV5-8 and TRBJ2-7; D is ambiguous. Here the CDR3 DNA reads TGTGCCAGCAGCCCCCGCGCCCGGGTGGGCGAGCAGTACTTC. Its protein is CASSPRARVGEQYF.